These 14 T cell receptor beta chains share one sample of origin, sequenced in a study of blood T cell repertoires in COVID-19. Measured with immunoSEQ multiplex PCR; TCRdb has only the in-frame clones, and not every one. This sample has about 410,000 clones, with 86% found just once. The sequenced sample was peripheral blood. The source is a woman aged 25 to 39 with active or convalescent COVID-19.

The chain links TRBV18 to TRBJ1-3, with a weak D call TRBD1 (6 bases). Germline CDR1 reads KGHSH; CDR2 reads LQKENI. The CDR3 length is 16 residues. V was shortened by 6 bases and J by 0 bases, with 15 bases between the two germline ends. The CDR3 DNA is TGTGCCAGCTCCGGGACAAATCCCGTCTCTGGAAACACCATATATTTT. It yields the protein CASSGTNPVSGNTIYF. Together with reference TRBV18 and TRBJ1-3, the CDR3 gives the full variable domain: NAGVMQNPRHLVRRRGQEARLRCSPMKGHSHVYWYRQLPEEGLKFMVYLQKENIIDESGMPKERFSAEFPKEGPSILRIQQVVRGDSAAYFCASSGTNPVSGNTIYFGEGSWLTVV.

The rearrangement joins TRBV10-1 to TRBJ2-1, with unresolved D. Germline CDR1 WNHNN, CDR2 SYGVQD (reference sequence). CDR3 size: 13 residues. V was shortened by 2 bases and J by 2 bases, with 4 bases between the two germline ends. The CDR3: CASSETAYNEQFF. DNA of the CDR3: TGCGCCAGCAGTGAGACAGCCTACAATGAGCAGTTCTTC.

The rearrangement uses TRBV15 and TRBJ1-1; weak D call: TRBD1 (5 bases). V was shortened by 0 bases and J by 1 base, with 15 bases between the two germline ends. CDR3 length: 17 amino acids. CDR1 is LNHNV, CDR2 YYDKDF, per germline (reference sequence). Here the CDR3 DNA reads TGTGCCACCAGCAGAGATTATTTCCCGGGGGGGAACACTGAAGCTTTCTTT. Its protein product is CATSRDYFPGGNTEAFF. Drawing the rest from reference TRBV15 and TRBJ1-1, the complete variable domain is DAMVIQNPRYQVTQFGKPVTLSCSQTLNHNVMYWYQQKSSQAPKLLFHYYDKDFNNEADTPDNFQSRRPNTSFCFLDIRSPGLGDTAMYLCATSRDYFPGGNTEAFFGQGTRLTVV.

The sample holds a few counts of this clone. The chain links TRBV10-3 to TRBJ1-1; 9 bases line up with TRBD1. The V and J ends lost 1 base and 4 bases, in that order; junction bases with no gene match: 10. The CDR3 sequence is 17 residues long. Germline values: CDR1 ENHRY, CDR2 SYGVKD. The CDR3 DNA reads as TGTGCCATCAGTGAGTATCTGGACAGGGGTTCCCCCACTGAAGCTTTCTTT. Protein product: CAISEYLDRGSPTEAFF.

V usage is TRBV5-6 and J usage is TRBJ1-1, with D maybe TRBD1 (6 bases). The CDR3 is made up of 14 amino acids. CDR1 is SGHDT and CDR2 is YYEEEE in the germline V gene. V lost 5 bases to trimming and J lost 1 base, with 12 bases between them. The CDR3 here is CASSSDRQNTEAFF. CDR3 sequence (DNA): TGTGCCAGCAGTTCAGACAGGCAGAACACTGAAGCTTTCTTT. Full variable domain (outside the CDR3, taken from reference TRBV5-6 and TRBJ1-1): DAGVTQSPTHLIKTRGQQVTLRCSPKSGHDTVSWYQQALGQGPQFIFQYYEEEERQRGNFPDRFSGHQFPNYSSELNVNALLLGDSALYLCASSSDRQNTEAFFGQGTRLTVV.

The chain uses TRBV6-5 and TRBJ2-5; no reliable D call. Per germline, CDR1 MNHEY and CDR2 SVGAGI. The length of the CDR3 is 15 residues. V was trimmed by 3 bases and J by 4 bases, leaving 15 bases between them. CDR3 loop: CASSYSGLPTETQYF. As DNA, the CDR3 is TGTGCCAGCAGTTATTCCGGTCTGCCTACAGAGACCCAGTACTTC.

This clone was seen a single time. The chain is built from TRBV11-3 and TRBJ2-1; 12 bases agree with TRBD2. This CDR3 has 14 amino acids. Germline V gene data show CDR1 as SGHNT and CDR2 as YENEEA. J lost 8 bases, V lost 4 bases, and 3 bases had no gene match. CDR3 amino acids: CASSSSGGEDEQFF. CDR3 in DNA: TGTGCCAGCAGCTCTAGCGGGGGGGAGGATGAGCAGTTCTTC. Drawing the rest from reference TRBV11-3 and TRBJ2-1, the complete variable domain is EAGVVQSPRYKIIEKKQPVAFWCNPISGHNTLYWYLQNLGQGPELLIRYENEEAVDDSQLPKDRFSAERLKGVDSTLKIQPAELGDSAVYLCASSSSGGEDEQFFGPGTRLTVL.

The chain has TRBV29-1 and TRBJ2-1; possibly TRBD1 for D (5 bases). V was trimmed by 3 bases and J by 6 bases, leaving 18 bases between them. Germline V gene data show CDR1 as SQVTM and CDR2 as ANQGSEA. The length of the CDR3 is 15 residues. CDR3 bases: TGCAGCGTTGATCGCGTGGGGCAAGGTGGCAATGAGCAGTTCTTC. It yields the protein CSVDRVGQGGNEQFF.

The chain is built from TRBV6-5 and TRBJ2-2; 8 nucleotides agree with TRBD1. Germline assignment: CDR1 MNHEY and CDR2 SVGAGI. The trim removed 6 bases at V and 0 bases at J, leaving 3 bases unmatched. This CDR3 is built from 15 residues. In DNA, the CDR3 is TGTGCCAGCAGCCTGGACAGGGCGAACACCGGGGAGCTGTTTTTT. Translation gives CASSLDRANTGELFF.

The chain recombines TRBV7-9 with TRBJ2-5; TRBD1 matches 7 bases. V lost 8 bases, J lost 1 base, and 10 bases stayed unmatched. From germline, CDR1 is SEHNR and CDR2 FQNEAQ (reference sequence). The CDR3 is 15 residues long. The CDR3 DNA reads TGTGCCAGCGCAAAGGAACAGGGGATCCAAGAGACCCAGTACTTC. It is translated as CASAKEQGIQETQYF.

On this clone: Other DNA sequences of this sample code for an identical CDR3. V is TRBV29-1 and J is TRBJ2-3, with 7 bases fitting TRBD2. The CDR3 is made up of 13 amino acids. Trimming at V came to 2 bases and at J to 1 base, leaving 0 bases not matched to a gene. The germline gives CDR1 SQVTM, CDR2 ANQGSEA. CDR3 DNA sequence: TGCAGCGTTGAACGGGGGGGCACAGATACGCAGTATTTT. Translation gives CSVERGGTDTQYF.

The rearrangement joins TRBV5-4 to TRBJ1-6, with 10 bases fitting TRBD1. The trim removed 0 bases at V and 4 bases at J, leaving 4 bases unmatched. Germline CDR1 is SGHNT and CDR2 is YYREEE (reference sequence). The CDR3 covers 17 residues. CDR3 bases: TGTGCCAGCAGCTTGGGACAGGGGGCTTTTTATAATTCACCCCTCCACTTT. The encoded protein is CASSLGQGAFYNSPLHF.

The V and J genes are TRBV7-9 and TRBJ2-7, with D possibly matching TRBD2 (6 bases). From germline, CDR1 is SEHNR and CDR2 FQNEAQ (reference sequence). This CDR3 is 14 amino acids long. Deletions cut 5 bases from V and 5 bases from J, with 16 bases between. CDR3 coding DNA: TGTGCCAGCAGCCCGGCCCTAGCGAGCGACGAGCAGTACTTC. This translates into CASSPALASDEQYF.

CDR3 in DNA: TGTGCCAGCAGAAAAAAGGCGGCATCAATCCACAATGAGCAGTTCTTC. Residues: CASRKKAASIHNEQFF. J is TRBJ2-1 and V is TRBV6-6, with D unresolved. CDR1 and CDR2 from the germline V gene are MNHNY and SVGAGI (reference sequence). The ends were cut back, 6 bases at V and 5 bases at J, with 20 bases in the middle. The CDR3 has 16 residues.